These 14 T cell receptor beta chains were sequenced from one sample in a study of blood T cell repertoires in COVID-19 (dated by TCRdb to the early 2020s). The library was produced with the immunoSEQ multiplex PCR assay. The table was pulled from immuneACCESS by TCRdb, which kept in-frame rearrangements only. Such tables lose some clones; where checked, under half of the loss comes from unresolved V genes, and the rest has no known cause. The sample table shows over 75,000 clones, and roughly 80% are seen once. Nearly 9% of the sample lies in the top ten. Sequenced sample: peripheral blood. The receptors originated from a man aged 45 to 65 who had recovered from COVID-19.

This clone appeared many times. The genes are TRBV6-6 and TRBJ2-2; 13 bases map to TRBD2. Germline V gene sequence: CDR1 MNHNY, CDR2 SVGAGI (reference sequence). This CDR3 has 15 amino acids. Unmatched junction bases numbered 7, after V lost 8 bases and J lost 7 bases. This chain's CDR3 is CASSGLAGWIGELFF. CDR3 DNA sequence: TGTGCCAGCTCGGGACTAGCGGGATGGATCGGGGAGCTGTTTTTT.

The rearrangement uses TRBV9 and TRBJ1-4; D unresolved. This CDR3 region has 15 residues. Germline-derived CDR1 and CDR2 are SGDLS and YYNGEE. Trimming cost V 4 bases and J 7 bases, with 17 bases left between them. The CDR3, as DNA: TGTGCCAGCAGCCCATCCACCGGGAATGGTGAAAAACTGTTTTTT. Amino acids: CASSPSTGNGEKLFF.

CDR3 region: CASSPPAKRDVGELFF. CDR3 nucleotides: TGTGCCAGCTCCCCCCCGGCTAAGCGGGATGTCGGGGAGCTGTTTTTT. V gene TRBV18 combines with J gene TRBJ2-2, with 7 bases lining up with TRBD2. Trimming removed 6 bases from V and 7 bases from J; junction bases left unmatched: 14. The CDR3 runs 16 residues. Germline V lookup: CDR1 KGHSH, CDR2 LQKENI.

V and J are TRBV12-3 or TRBV12-4 and TRBJ1-1; D unresolved. Trimming removed 2 bases from V and 4 bases from J, with 8 bases in between. CDR3 size: 13 residues. CDR3 coding DNA: TGTGCCAGCAGTTTAATCCACTTCACTGAAGCTTTCTTT. Its translation is CASSLIHFTEAFF.

In this sample, this clone turned up once. The rearrangement joins TRBV15 to TRBJ1-6; the D is unclear. There are 12 residues in the CDR3. Trimming shortened V by 8 bases and J by 11 bases, and 13 bases separated the two germline ends. CDR1 and CDR2 from the germline V gene are LNHNV and YYDKDF (reference sequence). The CDR3 sequence: CATLLKNTPLHF. The CDR3 DNA is TGTGCCACCTTATTAAAAAATACACCCCTCCACTTT.

This chain uses TRBV28 with TRBJ1-5, with D tentatively TRBD1 (5 bases). Between the trimmed V and J ends, which lost 6 bases and 9 bases, there was a span of 15 bases. The germline V gene encodes CDR1 MDHEN and CDR2 SYDVKM. The CDR3 loop spans 13 amino acids. The CDR3 DNA is TGTGCCAGCAGGGAGGGGTCCTTTGGGCCCCAGCATTTT. It codes for CASREGSFGPQHF.

The chain joins TRBV18 to TRBJ1-6, with 8 bases that match TRBD1. The CDR3 has 16 residues. V lost 0 bases, J lost 8 bases, and 6 bases stayed unmatched. Germline V gives CDR1 KGHSH, CDR2 LQKENI. DNA for the CDR3: TGTGCCAGCTCACCACCGGGCAGGGGGCGAGATTCACCCCTCCACTTT. It specifies CASSPPGRGRDSPLHF.

The V gene is TRBV20-1, the J gene TRBJ2-1; TRBD2 agrees at 9 bases. The V gene end was trimmed by 3 bases and the J gene end by 2 bases; junction bases not matched to a gene: 8. This CDR3 is built from 16 residues. Per germline, CDR1 DFQATT and CDR2 SNEGSKA (reference sequence). This chain's CDR3 is CSASGGSSGAYNEQFF. The CDR3 DNA is TGCAGTGCTAGTGGGGGCTCTAGCGGGGCCTACAATGAGCAGTTCTTC.

The sample holds one count of this clone. The gene calls are TRBV7-2 and TRBJ2-1; maybe TRBD1 (5 bases). Germline values: CDR1 SGHTA, CDR2 FQGNSA. The CDR3 contains 15 residues. V gave up 1 base and J gave up 9 bases, with 16 bases separating them. The CDR3 loop reads CASSLDATAHSEQFF. DNA for the CDR3: TGTGCCAGCAGCTTAGATGCGACAGCTCATAGTGAGCAGTTCTTC.

Within the sample, this clone is medium-sized. This chain joins TRBV27 and TRBJ1-5; 7 nucleotides match TRBD1. The CDR3 is 13 residues long. V gave up 8 bases and J gave up 2 bases; unmatched junction bases: 3. Looked up from germline, CDR1 is MNHEY and CDR2 is SMNVEV (reference sequence). For the CDR3, the DNA is TGTGCCAGCGCCGGACAGGGCAATCAGCCCCAGCATTTT. Its protein product is CASAGQGNQPQHF.

This clone was counted only a few times. DNA for the CDR3: TGTGCCAGTAGCACGGGGACAGGGTCCTACAATGAGCAGTTCTTC. Amino acids: CASSTGTGSYNEQFF. The V gene is TRBV19, the J gene TRBJ2-1; 9 bases agree with TRBD1. CDR1 is LNHDA and CDR2 is SQIVND in the germline V gene (reference sequence). The CDR3 length is 15 residues. The junction had 4 bases not matched to a gene; V was cut back by 6 bases and J by 1 base.

The rearrangement joins TRBV28 to TRBJ1-2; weak D call: TRBD1 (5 bases). The germline V gene has CDR1 MDHEN and CDR2 SYDVKM. The CDR3 has 16 residues. The V and J ends lost 2 bases and 4 bases respectively, with 17 bases between them. CDR3 coding DNA: TGTGCCAGCAGTTTAATGTATGGGGCAGAGCCCTATGGCTACACCTTC. Translating it yields CASSLMYGAEPYGYTF.

This clone was observed a handful of times. The rearrangement uses TRBV24-1 and TRBJ2-1; 7 bases map to TRBD2. Germline V gene lookup returns CDR1 KGHDR and CDR2 SFDVKD. The CDR3 sequence is 14 residues long. Trimming removed 9 bases from V and 11 bases from J; junction bases left unmatched: 15. As DNA, the CDR3 is TGTGCCACCGCCCGCGGGACTAATATCCTCCAGCAGTTCTTC. It translates to CATARGTNILQQFF.

V gene TRBV9 combines with J gene TRBJ2-2, with 10 bases identical to TRBD2. Germline CDR1 SGDLS, CDR2 YYNGEE. V shed 7 bases, J shed 2 bases, and the junction held 2 bases outside the gene matches. The CDR3 is 14 amino acids. DNA of the CDR3: TGTGCCAGCGGACTAGCGGATAACACCGGGGAGCTGTTTTTT. This translates into CASGLADNTGELFF.